The source of this T cell receptor (beta chain) is a study of T cell responses to AZD1222 COVID-19 vaccine. V was clipped by 1 base and J by 0 bases; unmatched bases: 5. The germline V gene encodes CDR1 SGHNT and CDR2 YENEEA. CDR3 length equals 18 residues. This clone occurred once. Some clones are missing from TCRdb's copy, which holds only in-frame ones; the method was immunoSEQ multiplex PCR. The sample consists of 120,000 or so clones, approximately 82% of them appearing once. The sequence was obtained from an adult who received the AZD1222 COVID-19 vaccine. Sequenced here: peripheral blood, sampled 28 days after the second AZD1222 dose. The chain joins TRBV11-3 to TRBJ2-3; 12 bases match TRBD2. In DNA, the CDR3 is TGTGCCAGCAGCTTAGGGGGACTAGCGGGCCGGAGCACAGATACGCAGTATTTT. Its translation is CASSLGGLAGRSTDTQYF.